Listed below are T cell receptor beta chains from one sample, sequenced in a study of T cell responses to AZD1222 COVID-19 vaccine. The repertoire was sequenced with immunoSEQ multiplex PCR; TCRdb's copy has only in-frame clones and lacks some. The repertoire holds 100,000 to 120,000 clones, with around 90% as singletons. The sample consisted of peripheral blood, taken 28 days after the second AZD1222 dose. Receptor source: an adult who received the AZD1222 COVID-19 vaccine. The CDR3 runs from the conserved cysteine through the conserved F or W. D genes are given only for firm matches.

D gene: NA; V gene: TRBV5-1; J gene: TRBJ1-1; CDR3 DNA: TGCGCCAGCACCCAAGGGGGATATACTGAAGCTTTCTTT; CDR3 protein: CASTQGGYTEAFF
D gene: NA; V gene: TRBV9; J gene: TRBJ2-4; CDR3 DNA: TGTGCCAGCAGCCCCCGTGGGGGGACAGCCCGAGACATTCAGTACTTC; CDR3 protein: CASSPRGGTARDIQYF
D gene: NA; V gene: TRBV5-3; J gene: TRBJ1-1; CDR3 DNA: TGTGCCAGAAGCTTGTATGCGGGGGGCAGGTACACTGAAGCTTTCTTT; CDR3 protein: CARSLYAGGRYTEAFF
D gene: NA; V gene: TRBV15; J gene: TRBJ2-5; CDR3 DNA: TGTGCCACCAGCGGCGGGACTCTCCAAGAGACCCAGTACTTC; CDR3 protein: CATSGGTLQETQYF
D gene: TRBD2; V gene: TRBV6-5; J gene: TRBJ2-2; CDR3 DNA: TGTGCCAGCAGTTACTTTCTAGCGGGAGGGGTGGAGCTGTTTTTT; CDR3 protein: CASSYFLAGGVELFF
D gene: NA; V gene: TRBV6-5; J gene: TRBJ1-2; CDR3 DNA: TGTGCCAGCAGGGACAGTGCTAACTATGGCTACACCTTC; CDR3 protein: CASRDSANYGYTF
D gene: NA; V gene: TRBV28; J gene: TRBJ2-4; CDR3 DNA: TGTGCCAGCAGTTTCGCGCAGCCTAAAAACATTCAGTACTTC; CDR3 protein: CASSFAQPKNIQYF
D gene: NA; V gene: TRBV10-3; J gene: TRBJ1-1; CDR3 DNA: TGTGCCATCAGTGAGTACGGACCCGACGGGGGCACTGAAGCTTTCTTT; CDR3 protein: CAISEYGPDGGTEAFF
D gene: NA; V gene: TRBV7-8; J gene: TRBJ1-5; CDR3 DNA: TGTGCCAGCAGCTTAGAAATTAATCAGCCCCAGCATTTT; CDR3 protein: CASSLEINQPQHF
D gene: TRBD2; V gene: TRBV28; J gene: TRBJ2-5; CDR3 DNA: TGTGCCAGCAGTTTGCAACTAGCGGGGCAAGAGACCCAGTACTTC; CDR3 protein: CASSLQLAGQETQYF
D gene: TRBD2; V gene: TRBV3-1/TRBV3-2; J gene: TRBJ2-2; CDR3 DNA: TGTGCCAGCAGCCGGGGACTAGCGGGAGGGCTTGGCACCGGGGAGCTGTTTTTT; CDR3 protein: CASSRGLAGGLGTGELFF
D gene: NA; V gene: TRBV11-3; J gene: TRBJ2-3; CDR3 DNA: TGTGCCAGCAGCTTATGGGGGATGAACACAGATACGCAGTATTTT; CDR3 protein: CASSLWGMNTDTQYF
D gene: TRBD1; V gene: TRBV28; J gene: TRBJ1-2; CDR3 DNA: TGTGCCAGCAGTTCCTTGGGACAGGGAATCACATATGGCTACACCTTC; CDR3 protein: CASSSLGQGITYGYTF
D gene: TRBD1; V gene: TRBV10-3; J gene: TRBJ1-2; CDR3 DNA: TGTGCCAGTAGTAGCCGGGACAGGGCCGGAGGCTATGGCTACACCTTC; CDR3 protein: CASSSRDRAGGYGYTF
D gene: NA; V gene: TRBV11-2; J gene: TRBJ1-6; CDR3 DNA: TGTGCCAGCACCCGGGGCATTCTCAATTCACCCCTCCACTTT; CDR3 protein: CASTRGILNSPLHF
D gene: TRBD1; V gene: TRBV4-1; J gene: TRBJ1-2; CDR3 DNA: TGCGCCAGCAGCCAAGTTCGGGACAGGGTGGATGGCTACACCTTC; CDR3 protein: CASSQVRDRVDGYTF
D gene: NA; V gene: TRBV12-3/TRBV12-4; J gene: TRBJ1-1; CDR3 DNA: TGTGCCAGCAGCGTTACAGGGAACACTGAAGCTTTCTTT; CDR3 protein: CASSVTGNTEAFF
D gene: NA; V gene: TRBV6-6; J gene: TRBJ2-1; CDR3 DNA: TGTGCCAGCAGTTACGAGGGGAGGAATGAGCAGTTCTTC; CDR3 protein: CASSYEGRNEQFF
D gene: NA; V gene: TRBV3-1/TRBV3-2; J gene: TRBJ2-7; CDR3 DNA: TGTGCCAGCAGCCACCGAGGGAGCTCCTACGAGCAGTACTTC; CDR3 protein: CASSHRGSSYEQYF